The source of this T cell receptor beta chain is a study of cytomegalovirus exposure and HLA in healthy donors. PCR used 60 Vbeta primers and 13 Jbeta primers. Clones were read by immunoSEQ multiplex PCR, and TCRdb kept only the in-frame ones, dropping some. In the table there are under 200,000 clones, roughly 73% of which are singletons. Germline V gives CDR1 SGHVS, CDR2 FQNEAQ. The CDR3 contains 17 residues. V gave up 5 bases and J gave up 2 bases, with 19 bases separating them. Sequences were obtained from PBMCs. This TCR was recovered from a woman between 25 and 40 years old in good health and CMV-seronegative. The rearrangement links TRBV7-8 to TRBJ2-1, with D possibly TRBD2 on 5 matching bases. CDR3 protein: CASSLERRASTYNEQFF. The CDR3 nucleotides are TGTGCCAGCAGCCTCGAACGGCGGGCTTCAACCTACAATGAGCAGTTCTTC.